Below are 14 T cell receptor beta chains sequenced from a single sample in a study of T cell repertoires in cytomegalovirus infection. Their antigens remain unidentified. Each CDR3 protein gets one entry after TCRdb re-called the reads with MiXCR. Of hundreds of thousands of distinct CDR3 sequences listed, around 35% are singletons. The source was cultured PBMCs, collected from culture after CMV antigen stimulation. Receptors originate from a human donor in good health (CMV status not recorded). Some clones in this sample may be carry-over from other donors' samples.

CDR3 nucleotides: TGTGCCAGCACTTCTCTAGCGGGGGGGTACAATGAGCAGTTCTTC. Protein: CASTSLAGGYNEQFF. This chain connects TRBV6-6 to TRBJ2-1, with 12 bases that match TRBD2. The CDR3 is 15 residues long. V dropped 7 bases and J dropped 4; count of bases not matched to a gene: 5. Germline CDR1 reads MNHNY; CDR2 reads SVGAGI (reference sequence).

The V gene is TRBV19, the J gene TRBJ2-1; D is ambiguous. V was shortened by 3 bases and J by 7 bases, with 19 bases between the two germline ends. CDR3 length equals 16 residues. Germline loops: CDR1 LNHDA, CDR2 SQIVND (reference sequence). The CDR3 loop reads CASSIGRDPTSNEQFF. CDR3 DNA: TGTGCCAGTAGTATTGGTAGGGATCCCACCTCGAATGAGCAGTTCTTC. Full variable domain (rest looked up from reference TRBV19 and TRBJ2-1): DGGITQSPKYLFRKEGQNVTLSCEQNLNHDAMYWYRQDPGQGLRLIYYSQIVNDFQKGDIAEGYSVSREKKESFPLTVTSAQKNPTAFYLCASSIGRDPTSNEQFFGPGTRLTVL.

This clonotype came up a few times. The chain uses TRBV12-3 or TRBV12-4 and TRBJ1-1, with D uncertain. CDR3 length: 14 amino acids. V lost 5 bases, J lost 3 bases, and 13 bases lay in between. The DNA of the CDR3 is TGTGCCAGCAGTCCGGACCCTGGGTACACTGAAGCTTTCTTT. This sequence encodes CASSPDPGYTEAFF.

This clonotype was seen only a few times. The V and J genes are TRBV7-9 and TRBJ2-3, with TRBD2 identical over 9 bases. CDR3 length: 17 amino acids. V trimming: 4 bases; J trimming: 2 bases; junction bases outside the gene matches: 10. Germline CDR1 is SEHNR and CDR2 is FQNEAQ (reference sequence). The CDR3 DNA reads as TGTGCCAGCAGCTCCCGACTTCGCGGGAGGGACACAGATACGCAGTATTTT. Translated, it gives CASSSRLRGRDTDTQYF.

This clonotype occurred once. The genes are TRBV6-1 and TRBJ2-7; D gene unclear. V lost 6 bases to trimming and J lost 3 bases, with 15 bases between them. This CDR3 contains 14 residues. The V gene's germline CDR1 is MNHNS and CDR2 SASEGT. CDR3 sequence: CASSSHPAFYEQYF. CDR3 DNA: TGTGCCAGCAGCTCCCACCCTGCGTTCTACGAGCAGTACTTC.

This chain connects TRBV7-2 to TRBJ1-4; a possible D gene is TRBD1 (6 bases). This CDR3 is 14 amino acids long. V lost 1 base and J lost 8, with 11 bases in between. Germline V CDR1 and CDR2: SGHTA, FQGNSA. CDR3 in DNA: TGTGCCAGCAGCTTAGGTGGGGGGGCGGAAAAACTGTTTTTT. It is translated as CASSLGGGAEKLFF.

This chain joins TRBV28 and TRBJ1-5; no definite D call. V shed 9 bases and J shed 0 bases, with 9 bases lying between them. CDR1 MDHEN and CDR2 SYDVKM come from the germline V gene. The CDR3 sequence is 13 residues long. In DNA, the CDR3 is TGTGCCAGTACAACGATTAGCAATCAGCCCCAGCATTTT. Translating gives CASTTISNQPQHF.

V gene TRBV6-6 combines with J gene TRBJ2-7; D is possibly TRBD2 (6 bases). V shed 0 bases and J shed 6 bases, with 12 bases lying between them. Per germline, CDR1 MNHNY and CDR2 SVGAGI (reference sequence). There are 14 residues in the CDR3. CDR3 DNA: TGTGCCAGCAGTTACTCGAGCGGGCCTGGCGAGCAGTACTTC. Translating gives CASSYSSGPGEQYF.

This clonotype was seen at least ten times. Its ends do not fully match the called genes, so a read error is possible. The chain combines TRBV5-1 with TRBJ2-1, with 7 bases aligning to TRBD2. The CDR3 length is 15 residues. CDR1 is SGHRS, CDR2 YFSETQ, per germline. This CDR3 reads CASSLERGAYNEQFF. In nucleotides, the CDR3 is TGTGCCAGCAGCTTAGAACGGGGGGCCTACAATGAGCAGTTCTTC.

This clonotype was picked up a small number of times. This sequence joins TRBV6-2 or TRBV6-3 and TRBJ1-1; tentative D call: TRBD1 (6 bases). This CDR3 spans 16 amino acids. CDR1 is MNHEY, CDR2 SVGEGT, per germline. The V end lost 5 bases, the J end lost 5 bases, and 21 bases lay between the germline ends. CDR3 nucleotides: TGTGCCAGCAGTGACCCCCACAGGGCAGGTCGGACTGAAGCTTTCTTT. It translates to CASSDPHRAGRTEAFF.

This clonotype was observed a few times. The rearrangement joins TRBV19 to TRBJ2-1, with D perhaps TRBD2 (5 bases). Germline values: CDR1 LNHDA, CDR2 SQIVND (reference sequence). Trimming took off 8 bases at V and 3 bases at J, with 14 bases between the two ends. This CDR3 has 14 amino acids. For the CDR3, the DNA is TGTGCCAGTGGGAGAAGCGGTGACTACAATGAGCAGTTCTTC. Translated: CASGRSGDYNEQFF.

In this sample, this clonotype turned up many times. The chain carries TRBV11-2 and TRBJ1-4, with unresolved D. CDR1 SGHAT and CDR2 FQNNGV come from the germline V gene. CDR3 length: 15 residues. V lost 5 bases and J 5 bases, leaving 15 bases between the germline ends. This CDR3 is CASSHSQQSNEKLFF. Here the CDR3 DNA reads TGTGCCAGCAGCCATAGTCAGCAAAGCAATGAAAAACTGTTTTTT. The full variable domain, in which reference TRBV11-2 and TRBJ1-4 provide the parts outside the CDR3, is EAGVAQSPRYKIIEKRQSVAFWCNPISGHATLYWYQQILGQGPKLLIQFQNNGVVDDSQLPKDRFSAERLKGVDSTLKIQPAKLEDSAVYLCASSHSQQSNEKLFFGSGTQLSVL.

This clonotype has more than one count but fewer than ten. The V gene is TRBV7-9, the J gene TRBJ1-1; a possible D gene is TRBD1 (6 bases). Germline V CDR1 and CDR2: SEHNR, FQNEAQ (reference sequence). Trimming took 10 bases from V and 4 from J, leaving 19 bases between them. The CDR3 totals 14 residues. CDR3 amino acids: CAIHPGGGGTEAFF. Here the CDR3 DNA reads TGTGCCATCCACCCCGGGGGCGGGGGCACTGAAGCTTTCTTT.

The chain uses TRBV6-2 or TRBV6-3 and TRBJ1-5; D gene ambiguous. This CDR3 spans 15 amino acids. V gave up 4 bases and J gave up 0 bases, with 10 bases separating them. Per germline, CDR1 MNHEY and CDR2 SVGEGT. CDR3 DNA: TGTGCCAGCAGTTCGGCGGACTATAGCAATCAGCCCCAGCATTTT. This gives the protein CASSSADYSNQPQHF.